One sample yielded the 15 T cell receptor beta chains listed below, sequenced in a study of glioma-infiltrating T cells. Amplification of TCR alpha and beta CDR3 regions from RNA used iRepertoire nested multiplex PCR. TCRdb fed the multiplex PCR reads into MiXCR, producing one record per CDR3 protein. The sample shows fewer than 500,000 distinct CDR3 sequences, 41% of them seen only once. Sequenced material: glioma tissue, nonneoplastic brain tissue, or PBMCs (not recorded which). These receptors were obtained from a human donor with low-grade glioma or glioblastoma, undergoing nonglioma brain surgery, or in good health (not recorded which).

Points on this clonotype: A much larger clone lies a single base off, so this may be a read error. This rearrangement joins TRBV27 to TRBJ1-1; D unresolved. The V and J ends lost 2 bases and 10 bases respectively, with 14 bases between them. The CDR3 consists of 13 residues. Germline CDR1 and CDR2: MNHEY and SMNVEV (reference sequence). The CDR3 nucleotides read TGTGCCAGCAGTTTAAAGGAAGGGAGTGGAGCTTTCTTT. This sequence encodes CASSLKEGSGAFF.

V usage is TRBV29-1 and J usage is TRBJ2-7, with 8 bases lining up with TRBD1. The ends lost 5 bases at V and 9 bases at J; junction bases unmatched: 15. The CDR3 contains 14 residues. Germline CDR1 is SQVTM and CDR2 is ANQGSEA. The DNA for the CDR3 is TGCAGCGTTCTACCCGGGACAGGCCCCTTCCCGCAGTACTTC. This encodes CSVLPGTGPFPQYF.

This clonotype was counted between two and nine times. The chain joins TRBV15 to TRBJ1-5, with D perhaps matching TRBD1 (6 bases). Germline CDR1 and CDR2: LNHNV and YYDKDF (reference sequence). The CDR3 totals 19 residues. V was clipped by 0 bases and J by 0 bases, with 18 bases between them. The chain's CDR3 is CATSREGTGFGLSNQPQHF. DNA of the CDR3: TGTGCCACCAGCAGAGAGGGTACAGGGTTCGGACTTAGCAATCAGCCCCAGCATTTT.

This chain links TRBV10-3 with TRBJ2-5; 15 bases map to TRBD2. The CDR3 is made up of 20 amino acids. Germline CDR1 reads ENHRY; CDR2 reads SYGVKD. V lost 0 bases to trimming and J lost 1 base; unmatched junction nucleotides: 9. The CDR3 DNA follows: TGTGCCATCAGTGAGTCTCCGGGACTAGCGGGAGGCCCCCCCCAAGAGACCCAGTACTTC. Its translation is CAISESPGLAGGPPQETQYF.

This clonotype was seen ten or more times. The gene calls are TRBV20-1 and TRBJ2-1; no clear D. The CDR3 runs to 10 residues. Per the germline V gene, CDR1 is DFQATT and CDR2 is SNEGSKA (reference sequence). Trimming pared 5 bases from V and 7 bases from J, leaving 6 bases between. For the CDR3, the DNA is TGCAGTGCTGTGCCTAATGAGCAGTTCTTC. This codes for CSAVPNEQFF.

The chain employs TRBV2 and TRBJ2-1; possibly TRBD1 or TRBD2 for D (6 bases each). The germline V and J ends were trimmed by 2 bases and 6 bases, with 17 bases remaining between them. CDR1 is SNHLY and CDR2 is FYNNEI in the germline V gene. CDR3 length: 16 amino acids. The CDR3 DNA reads TGTGCCAGCAGTGAATTTCCTCGGGGGCCTCTCAATGAGCAGTTCTTC. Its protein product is CASSEFPRGPLNEQFF.

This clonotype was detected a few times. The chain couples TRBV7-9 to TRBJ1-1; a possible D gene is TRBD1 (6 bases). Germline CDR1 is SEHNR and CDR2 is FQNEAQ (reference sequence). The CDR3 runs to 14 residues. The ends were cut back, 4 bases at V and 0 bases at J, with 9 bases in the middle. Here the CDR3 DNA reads TGTGCCAGCAGCTCCGGGACACTGAACACTGAAGCTTTCTTT. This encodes CASSSGTLNTEAFF.

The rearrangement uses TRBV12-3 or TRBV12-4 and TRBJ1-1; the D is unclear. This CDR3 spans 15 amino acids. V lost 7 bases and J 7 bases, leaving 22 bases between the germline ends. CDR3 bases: TGTGCCAGCAAGATTACCCCGAGTCCCACCGTTGAAGCTTTCTTT. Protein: CASKITPSPTVEAFF.

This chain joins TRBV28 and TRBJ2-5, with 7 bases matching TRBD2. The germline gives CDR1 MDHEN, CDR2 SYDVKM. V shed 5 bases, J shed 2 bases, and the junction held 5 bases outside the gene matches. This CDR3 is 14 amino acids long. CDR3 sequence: CASSPLAVQETQYF. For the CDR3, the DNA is TGTGCCAGCAGTCCCCTAGCGGTTCAAGAGACCCAGTACTTC.

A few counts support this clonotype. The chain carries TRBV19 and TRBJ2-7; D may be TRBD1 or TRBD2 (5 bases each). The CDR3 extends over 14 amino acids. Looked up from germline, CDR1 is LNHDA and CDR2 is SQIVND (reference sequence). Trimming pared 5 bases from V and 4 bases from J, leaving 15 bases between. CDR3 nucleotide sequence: TGTGCCAGTAGTGCGAGGGGTCGAATTTACGAGCAGTACTTC. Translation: CASSARGRIYEQYF.

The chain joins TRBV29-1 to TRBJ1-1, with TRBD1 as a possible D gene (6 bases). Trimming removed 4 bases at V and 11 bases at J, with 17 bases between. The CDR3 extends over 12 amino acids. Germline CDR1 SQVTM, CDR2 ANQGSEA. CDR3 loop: CSVGGGTIPAFF. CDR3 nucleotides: TGCAGCGTTGGGGGGGGCACCATCCCGGCTTTCTTT.

The CDR3 DNA reads TGTGCCAGCAGTTTAACTAGCCTGAATGAGCAGTTCTTC. It is translated as CASSLTSLNEQFF. The chain uses TRBV12-3 or TRBV12-4 and TRBJ2-1; tentative D call: TRBD2 (6 bases). CDR3 length equals 13 residues. V lost 2 bases and J lost 7, with 9 bases in between.

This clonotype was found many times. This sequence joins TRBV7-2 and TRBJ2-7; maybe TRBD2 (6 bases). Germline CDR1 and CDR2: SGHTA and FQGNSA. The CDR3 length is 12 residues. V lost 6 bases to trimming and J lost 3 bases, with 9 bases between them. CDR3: CASSLDYYEQYF. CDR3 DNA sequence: TGTGCCAGCAGTCTGGACTACTACGAGCAGTACTTC.

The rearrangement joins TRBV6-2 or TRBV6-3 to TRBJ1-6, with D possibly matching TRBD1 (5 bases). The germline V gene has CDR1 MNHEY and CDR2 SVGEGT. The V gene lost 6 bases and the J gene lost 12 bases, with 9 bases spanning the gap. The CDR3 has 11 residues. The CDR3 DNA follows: TGTGCCAGCAGCCACGGGGGACCCCTCCACTTT. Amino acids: CASSHGGPLHF.

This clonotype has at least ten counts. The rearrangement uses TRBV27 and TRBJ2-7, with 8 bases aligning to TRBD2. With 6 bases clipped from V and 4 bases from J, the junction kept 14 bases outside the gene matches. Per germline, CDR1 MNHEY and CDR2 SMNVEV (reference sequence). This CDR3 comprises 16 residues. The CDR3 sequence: CASRILAEEPPYEQYF. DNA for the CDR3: TGTGCCAGCAGGATACTAGCGGAAGAACCCCCGTACGAGCAGTACTTC.